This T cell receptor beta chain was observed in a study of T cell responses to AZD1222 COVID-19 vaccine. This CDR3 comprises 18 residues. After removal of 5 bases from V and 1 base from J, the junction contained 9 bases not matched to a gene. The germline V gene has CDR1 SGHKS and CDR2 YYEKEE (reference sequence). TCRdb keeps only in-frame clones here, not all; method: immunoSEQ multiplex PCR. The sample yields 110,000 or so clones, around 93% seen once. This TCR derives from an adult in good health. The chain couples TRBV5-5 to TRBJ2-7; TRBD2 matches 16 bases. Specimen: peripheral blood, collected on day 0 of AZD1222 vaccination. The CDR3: CASRGGTSGRAISYEQYF. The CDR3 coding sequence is TGTGCCAGCAGAGGCGGGACTAGCGGGAGGGCCATTTCCTACGAGCAGTACTTC.